These T cell receptor beta chains were read from a single sample in a study of human T cells and chemical hapten exposure. TCRdb analysed the RACE reads with MiXCR anew, one entry per CDR3 protein. The sample shows about 54,000 distinct CDR3 sequences, around 9.4% of them seen only once. The material was whole blood, obtained in connection with sensitization to the hapten diphenylcyclopropenone (DPC). These receptors all come from a woman between 50 and 59 years old with alopecia areata. Some clones in this sample may be carry-over from other donors' samples. CDR3s include the opening cysteine and the closing phenylalanine or tryptophan. D genes are given only for firm matches. The size of a clone is reported for some rows only, either as once, few or many, or as a class for expanded clones.

len: 13
v_gene: TRBV12-3/TRBV12-4
abundance: -
d_gene: TRBD1
j_gene: TRBJ1-6
CDR3nt: TGTGCCAGCAGTTTAGGACAGGGATCACCCCTCCACTTT
CDR3aa: CASSLGQGSPLHF

len: 13
v_gene: TRBV6-6
abundance: many
d_gene: -
j_gene: TRBJ2-3
CDR3nt: TGTGCCAGTATCGGGGGAAGCACAGATACGCAGTATTTT
CDR3aa: CASIGGSTDTQYF

len: 14
v_gene: TRBV12-3/TRBV12-4
abundance: many
d_gene: -
j_gene: TRBJ2-3
CDR3nt: TGTGCCAGCAGAGCCCCGGGACCTACAGATACGCAGTATTTT
CDR3aa: CASRAPGPTDTQYF

len: 14
v_gene: TRBV5-4
abundance: many
d_gene: -
j_gene: TRBJ1-1
CDR3nt: TGTGCCAGCAGCTTAATGGGCAGGAACACTGAAGCTTTCTTT
CDR3aa: CASSLMGRNTEAFF

len: 13
v_gene: TRBV18
abundance: many
d_gene: TRBD1
j_gene: TRBJ1-1
CDR3nt: TGTGCCAGCTCACCAAATACAGGGGCTGAAGCTTTCTTT
CDR3aa: CASSPNTGAEAFF

len: 13
v_gene: TRBV12-3/TRBV12-4
abundance: -
d_gene: -
j_gene: TRBJ2-2
CDR3nt: TGTGCCAGCACCACCACAGGGCCCAAAGGCCTGTTTTTT
CDR3aa: CASTTTGPKGLFF

len: 14
v_gene: TRBV7-2
abundance: -
d_gene: -
j_gene: TRBJ2-3
CDR3nt: TGTGCCAGCAGCTTTGACCAGGGGACAGATACGCAGTATTTT
CDR3aa: CASSFDQGTDTQYF

len: 13
v_gene: TRBV20-1
abundance: -
d_gene: -
j_gene: TRBJ2-7
CDR3nt: TGCAGTGCTAGTCTTGGGCCTCATCTCGAGCAGTACTTC
CDR3aa: CSASLGPHLEQYF

len: 13
v_gene: TRBV12-3/TRBV12-4
abundance: -
d_gene: -
j_gene: TRBJ2-2
CDR3nt: TGTGCCAGCAGTCCGATCCGGAACGGGGAGCTGTTTTTT
CDR3aa: CASSPIRNGELFF

len: 15
v_gene: TRBV18
abundance: many
d_gene: -
j_gene: TRBJ1-1
CDR3nt: TGTGCCAGCTCACCCGATTTAATAGGTCAAACTGAAGCTTTCTTT
CDR3aa: CASSPDLIGQTEAFF

len: 14
v_gene: TRBV24-1
abundance: -
d_gene: -
j_gene: TRBJ2-1
CDR3nt: TGTGCCACCAGTGATTTGGGACTGAACAATGAGCAGTTCTTC
CDR3aa: CATSDLGLNNEQFF

len: 14
v_gene: TRBV11-1
abundance: few
d_gene: TRBD1
j_gene: TRBJ2-7
CDR3nt: TGTGCCAGCAGAGGGACAGGGGGCACTTACGAGCAGTACTTC
CDR3aa: CASRGTGGTYEQYF

len: 15
v_gene: TRBV28
abundance: many
d_gene: -
j_gene: TRBJ2-1
CDR3nt: TGTGCCAGCAGTTCCCCCGCGGGGCGGCGCAATGAGCAGTTCTTC
CDR3aa: CASSSPAGRRNEQFF

len: 14
v_gene: TRBV7-2
abundance: many
d_gene: -
j_gene: TRBJ1-4
CDR3nt: TGTGCCAGCAGCTTAAATGGACAGTCGGAAAAACTGTTTTTT
CDR3aa: CASSLNGQSEKLFF

len: 15
v_gene: TRBV19
abundance: many
d_gene: TRBD1
j_gene: TRBJ1-1
CDR3nt: TGTGCCAGTAGTACGCCATTTCAGGGGGCTACTGAAGCTTTCTTT
CDR3aa: CASSTPFQGATEAFF

len: 12
v_gene: TRBV28
abundance: -
d_gene: -
j_gene: TRBJ1-1
CDR3nt: TGTGCCAGCAGTCTCAAGATCCCTGAAGCTTTCTTT
CDR3aa: CASSLKIPEAFF

len: 13
v_gene: TRBV2
abundance: -
d_gene: -
j_gene: TRBJ2-2
CDR3nt: TGTGCCAGCTCTGGGGGGAACACCGGGGAGCTGTTTTTT
CDR3aa: CASSGGNTGELFF

len: 14
v_gene: TRBV20-1
abundance: few
d_gene: TRBD1
j_gene: TRBJ1-4
CDR3nt: TGCAGTGCTAGAGAGACAGGGCGGAAAGAAAAACTGTTTTTT
CDR3aa: CSARETGRKEKLFF

len: 15
v_gene: TRBV20-1
abundance: many
d_gene: TRBD2
j_gene: TRBJ2-7
CDR3nt: TGCAGTGCCTCAACTAGCGGGGGCCCATCCCGCGAGCAGTACTTC
CDR3aa: CSASTSGGPSREQYF

len: 13
v_gene: TRBV4-2
abundance: many
d_gene: -
j_gene: TRBJ1-5
CDR3nt: TGTGCCAGCAGCCAAGATGTGAGTCAGCCCCAGCATTTT
CDR3aa: CASSQDVSQPQHF

len: 16
v_gene: TRBV6-6
abundance: -
d_gene: TRBD1
j_gene: TRBJ1-5
CDR3nt: TGTGCCAGCAGTTACTCCGGACAGGGGGCAGGTCAGCCCAAGCATTTT
CDR3aa: CASSYSGQGAGQPKHF

len: 11
v_gene: TRBV28
abundance: many
d_gene: -
j_gene: TRBJ1-1
CDR3nt: TGTGCCAGCAGTTTAAACAGGGAAGCTTTCTTT
CDR3aa: CASSLNREAFF

len: 12
v_gene: TRBV20-1
abundance: -
d_gene: -
j_gene: TRBJ1-1
CDR3nt: TGCAGTGCCGTACGTAGGAGGACTGAAGCTTCCTTT
CDR3aa: CSAVRRRTEASF

len: 17
v_gene: TRBV12-3/TRBV12-4
abundance: -
d_gene: -
j_gene: TRBJ1-4
CDR3nt: TGTGCCAGCACAGCGGGCGAGGCGGGACATAATAATGAAAAACTGTTTTTT
CDR3aa: CASTAGEAGHNNEKLFF

len: 14
v_gene: TRBV7-2
abundance: -
d_gene: -
j_gene: TRBJ2-3
CDR3nt: TGTGCCAGCAGCGGAGGAGGGCCTGCAGATACGCAGTATTTT
CDR3aa: CASSGGGPADTQYF

len: 16
v_gene: TRBV7-9
abundance: few
d_gene: TRBD2
j_gene: TRBJ2-3
CDR3nt: TGTGCCAGCAGTCCCCGGACTAGCGGGAGCACAGATACGCAGTATTTT
CDR3aa: CASSPRTSGSTDTQYF

len: 13
v_gene: TRBV20-1
abundance: many
d_gene: TRBD1
j_gene: TRBJ1-1
CDR3nt: TGCAGTGCGCACCGACAGGGGAACACTGAAGCTTTCTTT
CDR3aa: CSAHRQGNTEAFF

len: 14
v_gene: TRBV5-1
abundance: few
d_gene: -
j_gene: TRBJ2-7
CDR3nt: TGCGCCAGCAGCTTAAAATTTGGCCCCTACGAGCAGTACTTC
CDR3aa: CASSLKFGPYEQYF

len: 15
v_gene: TRBV19
abundance: -
d_gene: -
j_gene: TRBJ2-7
CDR3nt: TGTGCCAGTAGCCATGGATCCTGGAGCTCCTACGAGCAGTACTTC
CDR3aa: CASSHGSWSSYEQYF

len: 14
v_gene: TRBV18
abundance: -
d_gene: -
j_gene: TRBJ1-1
CDR3nt: TGTGCCAGCTCACCAAAAGGGCTTAAAACTGAAGCTTTCTTT
CDR3aa: CASSPKGLKTEAFF

len: 15
v_gene: TRBV28
abundance: many
d_gene: -
j_gene: TRBJ1-6
CDR3nt: TGTGCCAGCAGCCCCGGACGGGAATATAATTCACCCCTCCACTTT
CDR3aa: CASSPGREYNSPLHF

len: 16
v_gene: TRBV7-2
abundance: -
d_gene: -
j_gene: TRBJ2-2
CDR3nt: TGTGCCAGCAGCTTAGTCAGGGATCCGCTCTCCGGGGAGCTGTTTTTT
CDR3aa: CASSLVRDPLSGELFF

len: 15
v_gene: TRBV20-1
abundance: -
d_gene: TRBD2
j_gene: TRBJ2-3
CDR3nt: TGCAGTGCTAGGAGCGGGGGGGCTAATACAGATACGCAGTATTTT
CDR3aa: CSARSGGANTDTQYF

len: 14
v_gene: TRBV9
abundance: -
d_gene: -
j_gene: TRBJ1-2
CDR3nt: TGTGCCAGCCGCCTAAGCGACGGGGTCGGCGGCTACACCTTC
CDR3aa: CASRLSDGVGGYTF

len: 18
v_gene: TRBV18
abundance: few
d_gene: TRBD1
j_gene: TRBJ2-5
CDR3nt: TGTGCCAGCTCACCCCCCGGGACAGGGACCTCCGTTCGAGAGACCCAGTACTTC
CDR3aa: CASSPPGTGTSVRETQYF

len: 14
v_gene: TRBV20-1
abundance: many
d_gene: TRBD2
j_gene: TRBJ2-1
CDR3nt: TGCAGTGCTAGCGGCGGGGGGCCCTACAATGAGCAGTTCTTC
CDR3aa: CSASGGGPYNEQFF

len: 16
v_gene: TRBV6-5
abundance: few
d_gene: -
j_gene: TRBJ1-2
CDR3nt: TGTGCCAGCAGTTTTGGGTCGGTATCTCCTAACTATGGCTACACCTTC
CDR3aa: CASSFGSVSPNYGYTF

len: 14
v_gene: TRBV5-1
abundance: few
d_gene: TRBD1
j_gene: TRBJ2-5
CDR3nt: TGCGCCAGCAGCTTCCGGACAGGGGCAGAGACCCAGTACTTC
CDR3aa: CASSFRTGAETQYF

len: 15
v_gene: TRBV20-1
abundance: few
d_gene: -
j_gene: TRBJ1-5
CDR3nt: TGCAGTGCTAGAGAAAGCAGGTCGGGCAATCAGCCCCAGCATTTT
CDR3aa: CSARESRSGNQPQHF

len: 15
v_gene: TRBV20-1
abundance: -
d_gene: -
j_gene: TRBJ2-2
CDR3nt: TGCAGTGCTCGTAAGACAGGGAGGGACACCGGGGAGCTGTTTTTT
CDR3aa: CSARKTGRDTGELFF

len: 15
v_gene: TRBV20-1
abundance: -
d_gene: TRBD1
j_gene: TRBJ2-1
CDR3nt: TGCAGTGCTAGAGAAGGGGGCGACTTCTACAATGAGCAGTTCTTC
CDR3aa: CSAREGGDFYNEQFF

len: 15
v_gene: TRBV5-8
abundance: many
d_gene: -
j_gene: TRBJ2-1
CDR3nt: TGTGCCAGCAGCTTGGGACAGGTCCCCTACAATGAGCAGTTCTTC
CDR3aa: CASSLGQVPYNEQFF

len: 14
v_gene: TRBV3-1
abundance: many
d_gene: -
j_gene: TRBJ1-1
CDR3nt: TGTGCCAGCAGCCGATCCCCCCCGAACACTGAAGCTTTCTTT
CDR3aa: CASSRSPPNTEAFF

len: 15
v_gene: TRBV20-1
abundance: -
d_gene: -
j_gene: TRBJ2-5
CDR3nt: TGCAGTGCTTCAAACGTCGGGGGGCACCAAGAGACCCAGTACTTC
CDR3aa: CSASNVGGHQETQYF

len: 16
v_gene: TRBV6-6
abundance: many
d_gene: TRBD2
j_gene: TRBJ2-7
CDR3nt: TGTGCCAGCAGTTCCTCGGCGCCTAGCGGTACCTACGAGCAGTACTTC
CDR3aa: CASSSSAPSGTYEQYF

len: 14
v_gene: TRBV29-1
abundance: -
d_gene: -
j_gene: TRBJ1-4
CDR3nt: TGCAGCGCCAAGGGTAGCCGGGGCGATGAAAAACTGTTTTTT
CDR3aa: CSAKGSRGDEKLFF

len: 14
v_gene: TRBV5-4
abundance: -
d_gene: TRBD1
j_gene: TRBJ1-3
CDR3nt: TGTGCCAGCAGCTGGACAGGGACTGGAAACACCATAAATTTT
CDR3aa: CASSWTGTGNTINF

len: 15
v_gene: TRBV18
abundance: few
d_gene: TRBD1
j_gene: TRBJ1-2
CDR3nt: TGTGCCAGCTCACCTTGGGACAGGCGCACCTATGGCTACACCTTC
CDR3aa: CASSPWDRRTYGYTF

len: 15
v_gene: TRBV28
abundance: -
d_gene: -
j_gene: TRBJ1-1
CDR3nt: TGTGCCAGCAGCCCCGATTCGGGAAGGGGGACTGAAGCTTTCTTT
CDR3aa: CASSPDSGRGTEAFF

len: 15
v_gene: TRBV18
abundance: many
d_gene: -
j_gene: TRBJ1-5
CDR3nt: TGTGCCAGCTCACCAGAAGTGACAGGCAATCAGCCCCAGCATTTT
CDR3aa: CASSPEVTGNQPQHF

len: 13
v_gene: TRBV6-5
abundance: many
d_gene: -
j_gene: TRBJ1-5
CDR3nt: TGTGCCAGCAGTGTGACGGGCAATCAGCCCCAGCATTTT
CDR3aa: CASSVTGNQPQHF

len: 16
v_gene: TRBV7-6
abundance: many
d_gene: -
j_gene: TRBJ2-7
CDR3nt: TGTGCCAGCAGCTTAACTCCCCGGACTGACACCTACGAGCAGTACTTC
CDR3aa: CASSLTPRTDTYEQYF

len: 16
v_gene: TRBV2
abundance: few
d_gene: TRBD1
j_gene: TRBJ1-5
CDR3nt: TGTGCCAGCAGTGAAGAGGGGCAGGGGGCCCATCAGCCCCAGCATTTT
CDR3aa: CASSEEGQGAHQPQHF

len: 16
v_gene: TRBV24-1
abundance: -
d_gene: TRBD1
j_gene: TRBJ2-2
CDR3nt: TGTGCCACCAGTGACCCGGGGACAGGGGGCACCGGGGAGCTGTTTTTT
CDR3aa: CATSDPGTGGTGELFF

len: 14
v_gene: TRBV7-2
abundance: few
d_gene: TRBD2
j_gene: TRBJ2-7
CDR3nt: TGTGCCAGCAGCTTGAGCGGGACCAGCTACGAGCAGTACTTC
CDR3aa: CASSLSGTSYEQYF

len: 14
v_gene: TRBV6-5
abundance: few
d_gene: TRBD1
j_gene: TRBJ1-2
CDR3nt: TGTGCCAGCAGTAGATCAGGGGGAAACTATGGCTACACCTTC
CDR3aa: CASSRSGGNYGYTF

len: 15
v_gene: TRBV7-9
abundance: few
d_gene: TRBD2
j_gene: TRBJ2-7
CDR3nt: TGTGCCAGCAGCTTAGCGCTCGGGGGACTAGACGCCCAGTACTTC
CDR3aa: CASSLALGGLDAQYF

len: 12
v_gene: TRBV27
abundance: -
d_gene: -
j_gene: TRBJ2-5
CDR3nt: TGTGCCAGCAGTTCCCGCCAAGAGACCCAGTACTTC
CDR3aa: CASSSRQETQYF

len: 16
v_gene: TRBV7-6
abundance: many
d_gene: TRBD1
j_gene: TRBJ1-2
CDR3nt: TGTGCCAGCAGCCCGAAGGACAGGGGACGTAACTATGGCTACACCTTC
CDR3aa: CASSPKDRGRNYGYTF

len: 14
v_gene: TRBV5-1
abundance: many
d_gene: -
j_gene: TRBJ2-3
CDR3nt: TGCGCCAGCAGCCCACCGGCAGATCGAGATACGCAGTATTTT
CDR3aa: CASSPPADRDTQYF